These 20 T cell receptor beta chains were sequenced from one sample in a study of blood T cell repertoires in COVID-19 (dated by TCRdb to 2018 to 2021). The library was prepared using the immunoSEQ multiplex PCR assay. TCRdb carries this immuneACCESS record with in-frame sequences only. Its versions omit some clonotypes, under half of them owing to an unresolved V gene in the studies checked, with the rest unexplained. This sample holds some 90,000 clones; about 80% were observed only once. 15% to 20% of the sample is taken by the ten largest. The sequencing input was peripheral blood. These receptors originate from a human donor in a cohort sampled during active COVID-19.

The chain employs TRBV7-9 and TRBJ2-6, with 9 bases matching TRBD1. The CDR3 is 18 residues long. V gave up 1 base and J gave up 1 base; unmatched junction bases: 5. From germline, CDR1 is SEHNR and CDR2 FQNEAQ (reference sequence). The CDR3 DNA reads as TGTGCCAGCAGCTTAGGAGTGACAGGGGGATCTGGGGCCAACGTCCTGACTTTC. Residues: CASSLGVTGGSGANVLTF. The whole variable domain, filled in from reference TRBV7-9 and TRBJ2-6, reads DTGVSQNPRHKITKRGQNVTFRCDPISEHNRLYWYRQTLGQGPEFLTYFQNEAQLEKSRLLSDRFSAERPKGSFSTLEIQRTEQGDSAMYLCASSLGVTGGSGANVLTFGAGSRLTVL.

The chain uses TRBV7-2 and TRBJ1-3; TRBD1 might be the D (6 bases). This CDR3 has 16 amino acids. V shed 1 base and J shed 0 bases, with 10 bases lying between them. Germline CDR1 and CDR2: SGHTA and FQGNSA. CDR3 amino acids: CASSLGTGFSGNTIYF. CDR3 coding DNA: TGTGCCAGCAGCTTAGGCACAGGGTTCTCTGGAAACACCATATATTTT.

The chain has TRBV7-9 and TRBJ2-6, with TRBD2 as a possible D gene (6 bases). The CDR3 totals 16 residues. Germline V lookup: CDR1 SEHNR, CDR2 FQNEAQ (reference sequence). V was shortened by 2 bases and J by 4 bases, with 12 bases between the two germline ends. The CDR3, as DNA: TGTGCCAGCAGCTTATGGTGGGGGAGGGGGGCCAACGTCCTGACTTTC. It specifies CASSLWWGRGANVLTF.

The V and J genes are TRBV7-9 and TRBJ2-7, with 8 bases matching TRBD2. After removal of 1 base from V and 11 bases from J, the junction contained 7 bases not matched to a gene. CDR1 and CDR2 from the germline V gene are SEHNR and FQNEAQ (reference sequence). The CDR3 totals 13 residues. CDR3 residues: CASSLEGGAGEYF. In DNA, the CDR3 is TGTGCCAGCAGCTTAGAGGGGGGAGCGGGAGAGTACTTC. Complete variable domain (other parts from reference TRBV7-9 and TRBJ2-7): DTGVSQNPRHKITKRGQNVTFRCDPISEHNRLYWYRQTLGQGPEFLTYFQNEAQLEKSRLLSDRFSAERPKGSFSTLEIQRTEQGDSAMYLCASSLEGGAGEYFGPGTRLTVT.

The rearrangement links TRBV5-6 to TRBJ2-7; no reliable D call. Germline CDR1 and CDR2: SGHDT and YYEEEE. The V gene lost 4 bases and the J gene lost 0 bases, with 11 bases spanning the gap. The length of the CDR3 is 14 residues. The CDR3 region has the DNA TGTGCCAGCAGCCCGCGAGTGTCCTCCTACGAGCAGTACTTC. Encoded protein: CASSPRVSSYEQYF.

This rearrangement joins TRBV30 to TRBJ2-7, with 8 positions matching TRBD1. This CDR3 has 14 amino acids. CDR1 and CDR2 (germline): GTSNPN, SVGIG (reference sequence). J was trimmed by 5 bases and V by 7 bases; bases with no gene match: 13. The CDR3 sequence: CAFSPWTGKDEQYF. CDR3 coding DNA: TGTGCCTTCTCACCATGGACAGGGAAAGACGAGCAGTACTTC.

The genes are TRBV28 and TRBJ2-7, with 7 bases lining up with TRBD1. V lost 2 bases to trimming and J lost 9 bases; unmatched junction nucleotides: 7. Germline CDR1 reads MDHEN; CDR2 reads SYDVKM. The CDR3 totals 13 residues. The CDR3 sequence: CASSLGTARRQYF. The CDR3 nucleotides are TGTGCCAGCAGTTTAGGGACAGCTCGAAGGCAGTACTTC.

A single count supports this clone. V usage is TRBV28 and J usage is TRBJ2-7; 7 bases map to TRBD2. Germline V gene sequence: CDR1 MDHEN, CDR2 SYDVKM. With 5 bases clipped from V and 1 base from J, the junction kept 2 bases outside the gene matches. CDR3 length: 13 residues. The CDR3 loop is CASSGDYSYEQYF. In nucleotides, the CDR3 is TGTGCCAGCAGTGGGGACTATTCCTACGAGCAGTACTTC.

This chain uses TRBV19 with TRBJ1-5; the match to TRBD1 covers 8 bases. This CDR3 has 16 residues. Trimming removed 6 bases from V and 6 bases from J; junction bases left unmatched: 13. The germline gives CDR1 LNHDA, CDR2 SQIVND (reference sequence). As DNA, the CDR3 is TGTGCCAGTAGCCCCCTTGGACAGGGTTGGTTTCAGCCCCAGCATTTT. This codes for CASSPLGQGWFQPQHF.

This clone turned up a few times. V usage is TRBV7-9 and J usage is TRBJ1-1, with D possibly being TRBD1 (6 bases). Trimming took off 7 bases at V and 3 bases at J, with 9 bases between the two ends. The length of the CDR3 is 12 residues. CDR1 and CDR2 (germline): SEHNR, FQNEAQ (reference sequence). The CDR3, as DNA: TGTGCCAGCAACAGGGTGGACACTGAAGCTTTCTTT. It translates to CASNRVDTEAFF.

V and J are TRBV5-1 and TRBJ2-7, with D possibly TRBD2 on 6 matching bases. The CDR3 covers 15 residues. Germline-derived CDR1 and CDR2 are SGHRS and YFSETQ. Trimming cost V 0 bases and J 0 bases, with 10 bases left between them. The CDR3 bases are TGCGCCAGCAGCTTGGGGGGACTCACCTCCTACGAGCAGTACTTC. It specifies CASSLGGLTSYEQYF.

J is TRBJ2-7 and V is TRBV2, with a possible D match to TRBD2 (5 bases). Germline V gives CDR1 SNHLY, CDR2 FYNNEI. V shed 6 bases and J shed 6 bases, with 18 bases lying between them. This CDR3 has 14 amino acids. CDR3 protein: CASRRQASAGEQYF. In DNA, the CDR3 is TGTGCCAGCAGGCGGCAAGCCTCGGCGGGCGAGCAGTACTTC. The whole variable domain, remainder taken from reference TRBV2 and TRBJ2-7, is EPEVTQTPSHQVTQMGQEVILRCVPISNHLYFYWYRQILGQKVEFLVSFYNNEISEKSEIFDDQFSVERPDGSNFTLKIRSTKLEDSAMYFCASRRQASAGEQYFGPGTRLTVT.

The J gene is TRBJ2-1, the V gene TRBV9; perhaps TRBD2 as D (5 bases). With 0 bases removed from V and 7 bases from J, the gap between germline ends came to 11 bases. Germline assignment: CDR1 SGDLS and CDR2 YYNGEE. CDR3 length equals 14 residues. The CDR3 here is CASSVVETMNEQFF. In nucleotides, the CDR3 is TGTGCCAGCAGCGTAGTCGAGACTATGAATGAGCAGTTCTTC.

CDR3 sequence (DNA): TGTGCCAGCAGCTTAGATTCGAGCGGGAGAATGTACTTC. Its translation is CASSLDSSGRMYF. This rearrangement joins TRBV11-3 to TRBJ2-7; 8 bases agree with TRBD2. This CDR3 comprises 13 residues. The germline CDR1 and CDR2 sequences are SGHNT and YENEEA. Trimming cost V 0 bases and J 12 bases; bases outside gene matches: 7.

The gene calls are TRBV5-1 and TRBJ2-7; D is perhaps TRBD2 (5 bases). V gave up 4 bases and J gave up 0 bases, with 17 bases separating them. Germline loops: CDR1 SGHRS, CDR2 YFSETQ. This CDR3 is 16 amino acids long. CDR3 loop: CASSPRLVGSSYEQYF. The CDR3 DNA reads TGCGCCAGCAGCCCAAGATTAGTAGGGAGCTCCTACGAGCAGTACTTC. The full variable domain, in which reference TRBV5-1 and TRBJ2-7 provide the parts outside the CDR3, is KAGVTQTPRYLIKTRGQQVTLSCSPISGHRSVSWYQQTPGQGLQFLFEYFSETQRNKGNFPGRFSGRQFSNSRSEMNVSTLELGDSALYLCASSPRLVGSSYEQYFGPGTRLTVT.

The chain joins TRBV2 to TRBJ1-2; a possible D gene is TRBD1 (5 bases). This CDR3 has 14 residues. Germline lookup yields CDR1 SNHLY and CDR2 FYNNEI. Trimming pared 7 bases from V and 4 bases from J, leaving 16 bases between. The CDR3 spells CASTSEIRGYGYTF. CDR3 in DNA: TGTGCCAGCACCAGCGAGATAAGGGGCTATGGCTACACCTTC.

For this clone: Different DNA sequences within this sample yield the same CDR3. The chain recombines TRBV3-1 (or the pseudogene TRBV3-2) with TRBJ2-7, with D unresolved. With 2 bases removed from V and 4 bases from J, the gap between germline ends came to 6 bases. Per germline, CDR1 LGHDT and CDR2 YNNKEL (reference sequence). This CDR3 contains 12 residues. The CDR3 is CASSQSGYEQYF. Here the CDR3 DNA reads TGTGCCAGCAGCCAATCCGGGTACGAGCAGTACTTC.

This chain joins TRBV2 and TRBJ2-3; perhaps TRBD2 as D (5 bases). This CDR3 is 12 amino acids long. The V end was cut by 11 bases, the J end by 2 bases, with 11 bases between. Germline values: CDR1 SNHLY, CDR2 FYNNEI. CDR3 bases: TGTGCCGGACGGGGTTCCACAGATACGCAGTATTTT. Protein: CAGRGSTDTQYF.

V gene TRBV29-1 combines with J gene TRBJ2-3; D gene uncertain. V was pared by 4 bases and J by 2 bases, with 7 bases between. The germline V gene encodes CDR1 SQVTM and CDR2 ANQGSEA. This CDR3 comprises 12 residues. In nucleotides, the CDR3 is TGCAGCGTTGGGCAGAACACAGATACGCAGTATTTT. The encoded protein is CSVGQNTDTQYF.

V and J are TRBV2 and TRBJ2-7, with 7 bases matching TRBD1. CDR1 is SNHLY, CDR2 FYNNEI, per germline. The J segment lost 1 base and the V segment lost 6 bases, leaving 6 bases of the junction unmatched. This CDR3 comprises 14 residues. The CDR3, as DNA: TGTGCCAGCAGGCAACAGGGGCCATCCTACGAGCAGTACTTC. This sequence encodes CASRQQGPSYEQYF.